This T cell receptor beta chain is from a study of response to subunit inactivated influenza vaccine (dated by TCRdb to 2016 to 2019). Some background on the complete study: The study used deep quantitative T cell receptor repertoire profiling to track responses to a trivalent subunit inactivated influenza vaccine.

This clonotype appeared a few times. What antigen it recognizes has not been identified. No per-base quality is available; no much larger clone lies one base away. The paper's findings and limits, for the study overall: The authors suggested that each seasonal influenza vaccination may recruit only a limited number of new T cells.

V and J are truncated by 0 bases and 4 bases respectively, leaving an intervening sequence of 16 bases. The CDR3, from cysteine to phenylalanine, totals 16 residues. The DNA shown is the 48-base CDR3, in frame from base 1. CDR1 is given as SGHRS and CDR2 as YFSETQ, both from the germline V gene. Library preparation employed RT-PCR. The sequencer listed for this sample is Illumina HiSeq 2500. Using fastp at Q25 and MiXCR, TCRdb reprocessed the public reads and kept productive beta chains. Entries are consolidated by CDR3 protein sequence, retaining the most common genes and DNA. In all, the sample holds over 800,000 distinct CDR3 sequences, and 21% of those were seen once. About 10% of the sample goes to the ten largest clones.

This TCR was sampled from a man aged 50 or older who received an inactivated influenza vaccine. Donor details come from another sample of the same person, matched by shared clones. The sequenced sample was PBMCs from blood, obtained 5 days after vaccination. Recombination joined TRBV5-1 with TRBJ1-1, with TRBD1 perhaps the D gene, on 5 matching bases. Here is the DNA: TGCGCCAGCAGCTTGGGGTCAGGACACGCGGGCACTGAAGCTTTCTTT. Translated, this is CASSLGSGHAGTEAFF.